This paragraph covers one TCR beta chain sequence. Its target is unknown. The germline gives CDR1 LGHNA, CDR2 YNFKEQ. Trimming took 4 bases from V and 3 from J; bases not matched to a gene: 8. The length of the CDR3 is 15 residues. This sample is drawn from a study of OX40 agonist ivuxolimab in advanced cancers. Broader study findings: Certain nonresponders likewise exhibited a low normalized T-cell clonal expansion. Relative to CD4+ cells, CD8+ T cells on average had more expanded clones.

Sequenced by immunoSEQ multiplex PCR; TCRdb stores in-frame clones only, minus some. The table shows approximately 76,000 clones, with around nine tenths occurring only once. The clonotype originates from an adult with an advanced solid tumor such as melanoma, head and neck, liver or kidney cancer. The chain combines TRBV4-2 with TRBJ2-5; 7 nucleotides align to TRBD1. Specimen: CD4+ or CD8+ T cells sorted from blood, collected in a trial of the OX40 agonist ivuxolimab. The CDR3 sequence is CASSPAEGGKETQYF. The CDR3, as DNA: TGTGCCAGCAGCCCCGCGGAAGGGGGCAAAGAGACCCAGTACTTC.